This paragraph reports one T cell receptor beta chain. This clonotype was seen a few times. Its cognate antigen has yet to be identified. No clone much larger than this one lies a single base away; base qualities are absent. This sample stems from a study of T-cell reconstitution after alpha-beta-depleted transplantation in children (dated by TCRdb to the mid-2010s). Context from the whole study: The study quantitatively tracked T-cell immune reconstitution after TCRalphabeta/CD19-depleted allogeneic hematopoietic cell transplantation in children using TCR repertoire profiling.

The treatment or condition tag for this specimen amounts to: allogeneic hematopoietic cell transplantation with graft depleted of TCRalphabeta T cells and CD19 B cells. Transplant recipients were children who received TCRalphabeta/CD19-depleted allogeneic hematopoietic cell grafts. CDR1 SGHRS and CDR2 YFSETQ are derived from the germline V gene. The CDR3 contains 14 residues, cysteine and phenylalanine counted. Only the CDR3 part of the read is kept: 42 bases, read in frame from the first base. A distance of 15 bases separates the germline ends of V and J, which lose 4 bases and 8 bases respectively. The library came from PCR. The instrument given in TCRdb is Illumina HiSeq 2500. TCR library preparation used molecular barcoding, with unique molecular identifiers applied to normalize quantification of the TCRbeta repertoire. Through fastp at Q25 and MiXCR, TCRdb rebuilt clones from the public reads, retaining in-frame beta chains. Under each unique CDR3 protein, matching rows form one entry showing the most common genes and DNA. The sample table shows approximately 190,000 distinct CDR3 sequences, and 7% to 9% are seen once. The top ten constitute approximately 34% of the sample.

Results the study describes overall, beyond this receptor: Hyperexpanded clone frequencies declined over subsequent months; after one year, T-cell counts and TCRbeta diversity were mostly attributed to newly produced T cells. The apparently early alphabetaT-cell count recovery about two months after transplant was reportedly dependent on only several hundred rapidly expanded clones derived from non-depleted graft cells. In some patients, the high TCRbeta diversity seen at day 60 was put down to recipient T cells and intrathymic progenitors that had survived conditioning.

This chain is built from TRBV5-1 and TRBJ1-4; tentative D gene TRBD1, with 5 bases matching. The sample in question was PBMCs, mostly from graft donor cells, obtained 360 days after TCRalphabeta/CD19-depleted stem cell transplant. The sequence was collected from a male patient between 2 and 10 years old who had a stem cell transplant for acute myeloid leukemia, so the T cells may come from the graft donor. The CDR3 is CASSTGPGQEKLFF. The DNA sequence is given as TGCGCCAGCAGCACGGGCCCGGGGCAAGAAAAACTGTTTTTT.